This passage covers 22 T cell receptor beta chains from one sample sequenced in a study of PD-L1 blockade in urothelial cancer. The time point here: pretreatment peripheral blood. The data were produced by immunoSEQ multiplex PCR, yet TCRdb's version contains in-frame clones alone and is incomplete. The sample carries 85,000 to 100,000 clones, around 90% recorded once. Sequencing was performed on PBMCs, taken around atezolizumab (anti-PD-L1) treatment. These receptors were obtained from a man in his sixties with urothelial cancer.

The genes are TRBV10-3 and TRBJ2-2; TRBD1 matches at 7 bases. This CDR3 has 15 residues. The germline gives CDR1 ENHRY, CDR2 SYGVKD. Trimming removed 6 bases from V and 1 base from J; junction bases left unmatched: 5. The CDR3: CAISTGQMNTGELFF. The CDR3 nucleotides are TGTGCCATCAGCACGGGACAGATGAACACCGGGGAGCTGTTTTTT.

The sample holds one count of this clone. This chain links TRBV5-1 with TRBJ2-3; 10 bases are shared with TRBD2. The CDR3 spans 16 residues. The V and J ends lost 4 bases and 1 base, in that order; junction bases with no gene match: 6. The germline V gene has CDR1 SGHRS and CDR2 YFSETQ. CDR3 protein: CASSRPGTSGTDTQYF. DNA for the CDR3: TGCGCCAGCAGCAGACCTGGGACTAGCGGCACAGATACGCAGTATTTT.

This chain links TRBV28 with TRBJ2-5; D possibly corresponds to TRBD1 (6 bases). The CDR3 spans 15 residues. V lost 5 bases and J 2 bases, leaving 15 bases between the germline ends. The germline V gene encodes CDR1 MDHEN and CDR2 SYDVKM. The CDR3 region has the DNA TGTGCCAGCAGTCCCCCCACCGGGACACAAGAGACCCAGTACTTC. Translating gives CASSPPTGTQETQYF. The variable domain in full, completed from reference TRBV28 and TRBJ2-5, reads DVKVTQSSRYLVKRTGEKVFLECVQDMDHENMFWYRQDPGLGLRLIYFSYDVKMKEKGDIPEGYSVSREKKERFSLILESASTNQTSMYLCASSPPTGTQETQYFGPGTRLLVL.

The CDR3 nucleotides are TGTGCCACCCGCCCACCGGGGGGAGTTGGCTACACCTTC. Its protein is CATRPPGGVGYTF. The rearrangement uses TRBV5-5 and TRBJ1-2; tentative D call: TRBD1 (5 bases). Per the germline V gene, CDR1 is SGHKS and CDR2 is YYEKEE (reference sequence). V was clipped by 9 bases and J by 7 bases, with 19 bases between them. This CDR3 is built from 13 residues.

The chain links TRBV28 to TRBJ1-6; TRBD1 agrees at 9 bases. CDR3 size: 16 residues. Germline trimming cut 6 bases from V and 3 bases from J; bases unmatched to any gene: 6. Looked up from germline, CDR1 is MDHEN and CDR2 is SYDVKM. Here the CDR3 DNA reads TGTGCCAGCAGCCTCGCGGGACAGGGCTATAATTCACCCCTCCACTTT. Translating gives CASSLAGQGYNSPLHF.

This chain joins TRBV6-1 and TRBJ2-5, with D possibly TRBD1 on 7 matching bases. This CDR3 has 14 residues. V lost 4 bases and J 1 base, leaving 10 bases between the germline ends. Germline lookup yields CDR1 MNHNS and CDR2 SASEGT. CDR3 sequence (DNA): TGTGCCAGCAGTGGCGGGACAGTCCAAGAGACCCAGTACTTC. Translating gives CASSGGTVQETQYF.

This clone was picked up one time. The V gene is TRBV7-9, the J gene TRBJ1-1; a possible D gene is TRBD1 (5 bases). Per the germline V gene, CDR1 is SEHNR and CDR2 is FQNEAQ (reference sequence). Trimming took 7 bases from V and 2 from J, leaving 14 bases between them. The CDR3 has 14 residues. CDR3 bases: TGTGCCAGCATCCAAGGGGCAGGTAACACTGAAGCTTTCTTT. Its protein is CASIQGAGNTEAFF.

In DNA form, the CDR3 reads TGTGCCAGCGGGGTGCTAGCGGTTAATGAGCAGTTCTTC. Protein: CASGVLAVNEQFF. The chain joins TRBV11-2 to TRBJ2-1; 7 bases map to TRBD2. The CDR3 totals 13 residues. The ends lost 8 bases at V and 7 bases at J; junction bases unmatched: 8. The germline CDR1 and CDR2 sequences are SGHAT and FQNNGV.

V gene TRBV19 combines with J gene TRBJ2-2; 10 nucleotides match TRBD2. Germline CDR1 is LNHDA and CDR2 is SQIVND (reference sequence). CDR3 size: 16 residues. V gave up 3 bases and J gave up 7 bases; unmatched junction bases: 8. CDR3 bases: TGTGCCAGTAGTATCTTTACTAGCGGGACTATCGGGGAGCTGTTTTTT. Protein product: CASSIFTSGTIGELFF.

The chain joins TRBV6-1 to TRBJ2-6, with D possibly TRBD2 on 6 matching bases. This CDR3 spans 15 amino acids. CDR1 and CDR2 from the germline V gene are MNHNS and SASEGT. Trimming removed 4 bases from V and 0 bases from J, with 7 bases in between. CDR3 loop: CASSGDFSGANVLTF. The CDR3 nucleotides read TGTGCCAGCAGTGGGGACTTCTCTGGGGCCAACGTCCTGACTTTC.

This sequence joins TRBV7-3 and TRBJ2-2, with D maybe TRBD2 (6 bases). The CDR3 has 14 residues. V lost 2 bases and J lost 2, with 6 bases in between. Germline V gene sequence: CDR1 SGHTA, CDR2 FQGTGA. CDR3: CASSLGLNTGELFF. The DNA for the CDR3 is TGTGCCAGCAGCTTAGGACTAAACACCGGGGAGCTGTTTTTT.

The chain's CDR3 is CASSLVGTGPGNGYTF. The CDR3 coding sequence is TGCGCCAGCAGCTTGGTCGGGACAGGGCCAGGGAATGGCTACACCTTC. The rearrangement links TRBV5-1 to TRBJ1-2; 9 bases are shared with TRBD1. Trimming at V came to 0 bases and at J to 6 bases, leaving 9 bases not matched to a gene. Germline loops: CDR1 SGHRS, CDR2 YFSETQ. This CDR3 has 16 amino acids.

The chain has TRBV5-1 and TRBJ2-3; TRBD1 is a possible D gene (6 bases). Between the trimmed V and J ends, which lost 5 bases and 0 bases, there was a span of 16 bases. Germline V gene data show CDR1 as SGHRS and CDR2 as YFSETQ. This CDR3 spans 16 amino acids. CDR3 sequence: CASSRTEPLSTDTQYF. Here the CDR3 DNA reads TGCGCCAGCAGTAGGACAGAACCCCTTAGCACAGATACGCAGTATTTT.

The chain couples TRBV5-1 to TRBJ1-4; the D is unclear. The CDR3 has 15 amino acids. Germline values: CDR1 SGHRS, CDR2 YFSETQ. The V end lost 3 bases, the J end lost 0 bases, and 9 bases lay between the germline ends. CDR3 sequence (DNA): TGCGCCAGCAGCTCCCCGGGGTCAACTAATGAAAAACTGTTTTTT. This gives the protein CASSSPGSTNEKLFF.

The rearrangement joins TRBV10-3 to TRBJ2-2, with D tentatively TRBD1 (5 bases). Looked up from germline, CDR1 is ENHRY and CDR2 is SYGVKD. V lost 6 bases, J lost 7 bases, and 6 bases lay in between. This CDR3 comprises 11 residues. CDR3 in amino acids: CAIRDIGELFF. The DNA of the CDR3 is TGTGCCATCAGGGACATCGGGGAGCTGTTTTTT.

The chain employs TRBV5-1 and TRBJ1-1, with 7 bases that match TRBD1. The CDR3 length is 15 residues. The germline V gene has CDR1 SGHRS and CDR2 YFSETQ. Unmatched junction bases numbered 10, after V lost 1 base and J lost 7 bases. The CDR3 protein is CASSLSGRGWGEAFF. The CDR3 bases are TGCGCCAGCAGCTTGAGTGGCAGGGGGTGGGGTGAAGCTTTCTTT.

J is TRBJ2-3 and V is TRBV27; D is possibly TRBD2 (5 bases). The V end lost 2 bases, the J end lost 3 bases, and 12 bases lay between the germline ends. The CDR3 spans 15 residues. Germline V gives CDR1 MNHEY, CDR2 SMNVEV (reference sequence). CDR3 coding DNA: TGTGCCAGCAGTTTAATAACTGGGAGTACAGATACGCAGTATTTT. As protein: CASSLITGSTDTQYF.

The chain uses TRBV27 and TRBJ1-5; 8 bases are shared with TRBD1. The CDR3 totals 17 residues. CDR1 MNHEY and CDR2 SMNVEV come from the germline V gene (reference sequence). Trimming took 5 bases from V and 1 from J; bases not matched to a gene: 10. The CDR3 sequence is CASSRQGNARSNQPQHF. The CDR3 bases are TGTGCCAGCAGTCGACAGGGGAACGCAAGGAGCAATCAGCCCCAGCATTTT.

The gene calls are TRBV5-1 and TRBJ2-1; 7 bases agree with TRBD1. This CDR3 is built from 16 residues. CDR1 is SGHRS, CDR2 YFSETQ, per germline. V was pared by 5 bases and J by 3 bases, with 11 bases of the junction left unmatched. This chain's CDR3 is CASSPTWDSFYNEQFF. For the CDR3, the DNA is TGCGCCAGCAGTCCGACATGGGACAGCTTCTACAATGAGCAGTTCTTC.

This clone was seen more than once but under ten times. The rearrangement links TRBV27 to TRBJ2-1; 9 nucleotides match TRBD2. Germline CDR1 MNHEY, CDR2 SMNVEV (reference sequence). V lost 5 bases, J lost 10 bases, and 3 bases stayed unmatched. CDR3 length equals 12 residues. The CDR3 bases are TGTGCCAGCAGTCTTCTAGCGGGGGAGCAGTTCTTC. Translated, it gives CASSLLAGEQFF.

The chain couples TRBV5-1 to TRBJ2-1; 8 nucleotides match TRBD2. Germline V lookup: CDR1 SGHRS, CDR2 YFSETQ. This CDR3 is 17 amino acids long. The V segment lost 2 bases and the J segment 6 bases; nucleotides outside the gene matches: 13. CDR3: CASSFEQAGTRFNEQFF. CDR3 sequence (DNA): TGCGCCAGCAGCTTCGAGCAGGCTGGGACTAGATTCAATGAGCAGTTCTTC.

V gene TRBV19 combines with J gene TRBJ2-3; 12 bases agree with TRBD2. Germline V lookup: CDR1 LNHDA, CDR2 SQIVND (reference sequence). The V and J ends lost 4 bases and 0 bases, in that order; junction bases with no gene match: 11. This CDR3 has 19 amino acids. The CDR3 protein is CASSTYGLAGTGSTDTQYF. Here the CDR3 DNA reads TGTGCCAGTAGTACCTATGGACTAGCGGGAACTGGGAGCACAGATACGCAGTATTTT.